A single sample is the source of the 21 T cell receptor beta chains below, sequenced in a study of T cell repertoires in cytomegalovirus infection. These receptors are not linked to any known antigen. A single record per CDR3 protein comes from TCRdb applying MiXCR to the reads. The sample records roughly 69,000 distinct CDR3 sequences, about 26% being singletons. Sample: CD8+ T cells from cultured PBMCs, taken from culture after CMV antigen stimulation. The receptors stem from a human donor in good health (CMV status not recorded). Some clones in this sample may be carry-over from other donors' samples.

This clonotype was recorded at least ten times. The chain links TRBV19 to TRBJ2-5; a weak D match, TRBD1 (6 bases). Germline V gene sequence: CDR1 LNHDA, CDR2 SQIVND (reference sequence). Trimming took off 5 bases at V and 4 bases at J, with 14 bases between the two ends. The CDR3 contains 14 residues. CDR3 protein: CASSASGHGETQYF. The CDR3 DNA reads as TGTGCCAGTAGTGCCTCGGGACACGGAGAGACCCAGTACTTC.

The chain joins TRBV6-2 or TRBV6-3 to TRBJ2-1; D is unresolved. The V gene lost 8 bases and the J gene lost 5 bases, with 10 bases spanning the gap. Looked up from germline, CDR1 is MNHEY and CDR2 is SVGEGT. The CDR3 has 12 amino acids. The CDR3 reads CASAGLDNEQFF. CDR3 in DNA: TGTGCCAGCGCCGGTTTGGACAATGAGCAGTTCTTC.

By share, this clonotype counts as large (0.1 to 1%). J is TRBJ1-2 and V is TRBV7-2, with D tentatively TRBD1 (5 bases). The CDR3 loop spans 14 amino acids. V lost 7 bases to trimming and J lost 4 bases, with 16 bases between them. Per the germline V gene, CDR1 is SGHTA and CDR2 is FQGNSA. As DNA, the CDR3 is TGTGCCAGCATCACAGACAGATTCCCCTATGGCTACACCTTC. Protein product: CASITDRFPYGYTF.

This clonotype came up a few times. J is TRBJ2-7 and V is TRBV6-1, with 10 bases fitting TRBD2. This CDR3 is built from 14 residues. V trimming: 1 base; J trimming: 3 bases; junction bases outside the gene matches: 0. Germline CDR1 MNHNS, CDR2 SASEGT. Written as DNA, the CDR3 is TGTGCCAGCAGTGAAGGGACTAGCGGCTACGAGCAGTACTTC. As protein: CASSEGTSGYEQYF.

J is TRBJ1-2 and V is TRBV6-5; no clear D. The germline CDR1 and CDR2 sequences are MNHEY and SVGAGI. This CDR3 is 15 amino acids long. Trimming took 5 bases from V and 2 from J, leaving 15 bases between them. CDR3 in amino acids: CASSHTGDENYGYTF. The CDR3 DNA follows: TGTGCCAGCAGTCATACCGGGGATGAGAACTATGGCTACACCTTC.

This clonotype appeared a few times. This chain connects TRBV4-3 to TRBJ2-5, with TRBD2 matching 10 bases. CDR1 and CDR2 (germline): LGHNA, YSLEER. The V gene end was trimmed by 0 bases and the J gene end by 0 bases; junction bases not matched to a gene: 1. The CDR3 runs 16 residues. CDR3 protein: CASSQEGTSDQETQYF. CDR3 bases: TGCGCCAGCAGCCAAGAAGGGACTAGCGACCAAGAGACCCAGTACTTC.

Ten or more counts support this clonotype. V is TRBV12-5 and J is TRBJ2-1; perhaps TRBD1 as D (5 bases). With 6 bases removed from V and 0 bases from J, the gap between germline ends came to 9 bases. The CDR3 is 14 residues long. Germline V gene sequence: CDR1 LGHNT, CDR2 FRNRAP. CDR3 amino acids: CASGSQDSYNEQFF. CDR3 nucleotide sequence: TGTGCTAGTGGATCACAGGACTCCTACAATGAGCAGTTCTTC.

This clonotype was detected a few times. This chain's CDR3 is CASSRGGAIDAEAFF. CDR3 DNA sequence: TGTGCCAGCAGCCGAGGGGGTGCTATCGACGCTGAAGCTTTCTTT. V gene TRBV5-6 combines with J gene TRBJ1-1; possible D gene TRBD1, 6 bases. In germline, CDR1 is SGHDT, CDR2 YYEEEE. Trimming pared 4 bases from V and 6 bases from J, leaving 19 bases between. The CDR3 contains 15 residues.

This clonotype was picked up a small number of times. CDR3: CASSYGDRESYTF. The DNA of the CDR3 is TGTGCCAGCAGTTACGGCGACAGGGAAAGTTACACCTTC. The chain links TRBV6-5 to TRBJ1-2; 7 bases agree with TRBD1. The CDR3 loop spans 13 amino acids. After removal of 2 bases from V and 11 bases from J, the junction contained 8 bases not matched to a gene. Germline loops: CDR1 MNHEY, CDR2 SVGAGI.

V is TRBV12-3 or TRBV12-4 and J is TRBJ2-3; 7 bases are a match to TRBD2. The CDR3 consists of 15 residues. V shed 0 bases, J shed 6 bases, and the junction held 6 bases outside the gene matches. The CDR3 nucleotides read TGTGCCAGCAGTTTAGCTAGCGGGTCTTTGGATACGCAGTATTTT. Translated: CASSLASGSLDTQYF.

A few counts support this clonotype. V usage is TRBV5-6 and J usage is TRBJ2-2; the D gene is possibly TRBD1 (5 bases). V lost 0 bases and J 2 bases, leaving 8 bases between the germline ends. Looked up from germline, CDR1 is SGHDT and CDR2 is YYEEEE. The CDR3 has 15 residues. The CDR3 DNA is TGTGCCAGCAGCTTGGGGACAACCAACACCGGGGAGCTGTTTTTT. Amino acid sequence: CASSLGTTNTGELFF.

V gene TRBV7-9 combines with J gene TRBJ2-7; D unclear. There are 13 residues in the CDR3. CDR1 is SEHNR and CDR2 is FQNEAQ in the germline V gene (reference sequence). Trimming shortened V by 1 base and J by 5 bases, and 9 bases separated the two germline ends. The CDR3 loop is CASSLEDLDEQYF. The CDR3 nucleotides are TGTGCCAGCAGCTTAGAGGACCTCGACGAGCAGTACTTC.

J is TRBJ2-7 and V is TRBV29-1, with 14 nucleotides matching TRBD2. Germline values: CDR1 SQVTM, CDR2 ANQGSEA. J was trimmed by 5 bases and V by 1 base; bases with no gene match: 10. This CDR3 spans 17 amino acids. The CDR3: CSVEVGTSGRQTHEQYF. The CDR3 DNA is TGCAGCGTTGAAGTCGGGACTAGCGGGAGACAAACCCACGAGCAGTACTTC.

This clonotype was observed at least ten times. This rearrangement joins TRBV7-2 to TRBJ2-5; TRBD2 aligns across 7 bases. J gave up 2 bases and V 2 bases, and 5 bases lay outside the gene matches. The CDR3 contains 15 residues. Germline values: CDR1 SGHTA, CDR2 FQGNSA. The CDR3, as DNA: TGTGCCAGCAGCTTATACGGGGGGACTCAAGAGACCCAGTACTTC. Its translation is CASSLYGGTQETQYF.

The chain recombines TRBV4-3 with TRBJ2-7, with D perhaps matching TRBD1 (5 bases). The CDR3 length is 13 residues. CDR1 is LGHNA, CDR2 YSLEER, per germline. The V and J ends lost 0 bases and 4 bases respectively, with 7 bases between them. The DNA for the CDR3 is TGCGCCAGCAGCCAAGAAAGGGGTTACGAGCAGTACTTC. It codes for CASSQERGYEQYF.

This clonotype was recorded many times. The rearrangement uses TRBV7-2 and TRBJ2-3, with D unresolved. CDR1 is SGHTA, CDR2 FQGNSA, per germline. With 7 bases removed from V and 1 base from J, the gap between germline ends came to 6 bases. The CDR3 is made up of 12 amino acids. In DNA, the CDR3 is TGTGCCAGCAAGGGCGGCACAGATACGCAGTATTTT. Translation: CASKGGTDTQYF. The whole variable domain, remainder taken from reference TRBV7-2 and TRBJ2-3, is GAGVSQSPSNKVTEKGKDVELRCDPISGHTALYWYRQSLGQGLEFLIYFQGNSAPDKSGLPSDRFSAERTGGSVSTLTIQRTQQEDSAVYLCASKGGTDTQYFGPGTRLTVL.

The count of this clonotype is one. The V call is TRBV20-1, the J call TRBJ1-1, with 8 bases identical to TRBD1. This CDR3 comprises 15 residues. CDR1 is DFQATT and CDR2 is SNEGSKA in the germline V gene (reference sequence). J lost 3 bases, V lost 5 bases, and 11 bases had no gene match. This CDR3 reads CSAPGQGSSDTEAFF. CDR3 coding DNA: TGCAGTGCTCCTGGACAGGGCAGTTCGGACACTGAAGCTTTCTTT.

This rearrangement joins TRBV4-3 to TRBJ2-3, with TRBD2 as a possible D gene (6 bases). The CDR3 consists of 15 residues. V lost 5 bases to trimming and J lost 4 bases, with 16 bases between them. CDR1 is LGHNA and CDR2 is YSLEER in the germline V gene. The CDR3 coding sequence is TGCGCCAGCAGCGAGGGACTTGCGATGGCAGATACGCAGTATTTT. It encodes CASSEGLAMADTQYF.

This clonotype has just a few counts. The CDR3 bases are TGTGCCAGCAGTTTAGGGGGACAGTTGATCGACTACACCTTC. Its protein is CASSLGGQLIDYTF. The chain uses TRBV12-3 or TRBV12-4 and TRBJ1-2, with 7 positions matching TRBD1. CDR3 length equals 14 residues. The V and J ends lost 1 base and 10 bases, in that order; junction bases with no gene match: 9.

To note about this clonotype: The germline gene is not matched at one end of the junction; a read error may be the cause. The chain recombines TRBV7-9 with TRBJ1-1; possible D gene TRBD1, 6 bases. There are 12 residues in the CDR3. Germline V lookup: CDR1 SEHNR, CDR2 FQNEAQ (reference sequence). CDR3 nucleotide sequence: TGTGCCAGCAGCTTAGAGGACAGAGAACCTCTCTTT. Amino acids: CASSLEDREPLF.

This clonotype was counted ten times or more. The gene calls are TRBV4-3 and TRBJ1-5; D is ambiguous. The CDR3 is 16 residues long. V was shortened by 0 bases and J by 0 bases, with 9 bases between the two germline ends. CDR1 LGHNA and CDR2 YSLEER come from the germline V gene. The CDR3 loop reads CASSQEVVFSNQPQHF. As DNA, the CDR3 is TGCGCCAGCAGCCAAGAGGTAGTTTTTAGCAATCAGCCCCAGCATTTT.